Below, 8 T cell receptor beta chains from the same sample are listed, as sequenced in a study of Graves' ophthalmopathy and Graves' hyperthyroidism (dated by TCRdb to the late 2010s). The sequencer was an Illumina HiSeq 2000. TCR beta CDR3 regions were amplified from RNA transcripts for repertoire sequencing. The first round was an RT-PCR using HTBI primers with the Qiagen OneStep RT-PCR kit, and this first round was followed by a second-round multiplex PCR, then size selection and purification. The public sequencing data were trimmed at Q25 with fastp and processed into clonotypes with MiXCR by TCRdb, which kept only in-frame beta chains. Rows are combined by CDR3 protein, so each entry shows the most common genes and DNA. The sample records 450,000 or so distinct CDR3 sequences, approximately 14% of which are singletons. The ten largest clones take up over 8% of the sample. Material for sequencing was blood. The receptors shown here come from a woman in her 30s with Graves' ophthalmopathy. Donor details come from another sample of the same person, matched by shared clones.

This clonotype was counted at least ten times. The CDR3 spells CASRRTRGSGEQYF. The CDR3 nucleotides are TGTGCCAGCAGACGGACCAGGGGGTCGGGCGAGCAGTACTTC. V is TRBV6-1 and J is TRBJ2-7; TRBD1 aligns across 7 bases. After removal of 6 bases from V and 6 bases from J, the junction contained 11 bases not matched to a gene. Germline V gives CDR1 MNHNS, CDR2 SASEGT. The CDR3 consists of 14 residues.

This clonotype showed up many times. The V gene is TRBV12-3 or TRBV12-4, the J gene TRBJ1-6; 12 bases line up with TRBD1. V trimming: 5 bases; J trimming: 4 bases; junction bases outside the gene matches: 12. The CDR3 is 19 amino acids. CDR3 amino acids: CASSTSGTGGPDYNSPLHF. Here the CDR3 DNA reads TGTGCCAGCAGTACCTCCGGGACAGGGGGCCCTGATTATAATTCACCCCTCCACTTT.

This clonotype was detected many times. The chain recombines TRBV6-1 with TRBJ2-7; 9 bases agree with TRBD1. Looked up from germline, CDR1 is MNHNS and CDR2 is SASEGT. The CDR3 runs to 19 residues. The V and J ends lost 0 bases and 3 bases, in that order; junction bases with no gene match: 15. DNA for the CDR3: TGTGCCAGCAGTGAAGCTATTTCCGGGACAGGGATCCAAGGCTACGAGCAGTACTTC. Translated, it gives CASSEAISGTGIQGYEQYF.

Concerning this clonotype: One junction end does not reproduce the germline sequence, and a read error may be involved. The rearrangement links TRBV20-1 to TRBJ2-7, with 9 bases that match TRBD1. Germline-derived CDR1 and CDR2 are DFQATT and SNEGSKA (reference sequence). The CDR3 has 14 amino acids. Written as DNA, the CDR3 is TGCAGTGCCAGGAGGACAGGGGCATTCTACGAGCAGCACTTC. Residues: CSARRTGAFYEQHF.

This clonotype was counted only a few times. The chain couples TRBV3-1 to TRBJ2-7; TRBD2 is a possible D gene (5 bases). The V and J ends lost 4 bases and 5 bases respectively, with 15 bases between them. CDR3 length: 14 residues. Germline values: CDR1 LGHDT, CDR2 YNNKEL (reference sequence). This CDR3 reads CASSLHEGCHEQYF. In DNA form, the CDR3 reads TGTGCCAGCAGCCTCCACGAGGGTTGCCACGAGCAGTACTTC.

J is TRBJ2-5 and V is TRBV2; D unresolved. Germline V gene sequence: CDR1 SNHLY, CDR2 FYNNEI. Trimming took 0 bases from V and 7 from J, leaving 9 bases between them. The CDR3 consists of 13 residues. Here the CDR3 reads CASSEAALSTQYF. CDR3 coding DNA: TGTGCCAGCAGTGAAGCGGCGCTATCGACCCAGTACTTC.

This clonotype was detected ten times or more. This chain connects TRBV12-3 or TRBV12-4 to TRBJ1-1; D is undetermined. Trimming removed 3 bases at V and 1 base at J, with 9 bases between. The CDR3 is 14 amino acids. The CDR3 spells CASSFSSSNTEAFF. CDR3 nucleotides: TGTGCCAGCAGTTTTTCCAGCTCGAACACTGAAGCTTTCTTT.

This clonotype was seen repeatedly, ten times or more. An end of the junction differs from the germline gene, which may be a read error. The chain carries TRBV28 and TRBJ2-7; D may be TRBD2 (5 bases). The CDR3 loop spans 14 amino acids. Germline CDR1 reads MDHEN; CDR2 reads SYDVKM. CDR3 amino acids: CASSSDSFSHEQYF. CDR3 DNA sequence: TGTGCCAGCAGTTCGGACTCGTTCTCCCACGAGCAGTACTTC.